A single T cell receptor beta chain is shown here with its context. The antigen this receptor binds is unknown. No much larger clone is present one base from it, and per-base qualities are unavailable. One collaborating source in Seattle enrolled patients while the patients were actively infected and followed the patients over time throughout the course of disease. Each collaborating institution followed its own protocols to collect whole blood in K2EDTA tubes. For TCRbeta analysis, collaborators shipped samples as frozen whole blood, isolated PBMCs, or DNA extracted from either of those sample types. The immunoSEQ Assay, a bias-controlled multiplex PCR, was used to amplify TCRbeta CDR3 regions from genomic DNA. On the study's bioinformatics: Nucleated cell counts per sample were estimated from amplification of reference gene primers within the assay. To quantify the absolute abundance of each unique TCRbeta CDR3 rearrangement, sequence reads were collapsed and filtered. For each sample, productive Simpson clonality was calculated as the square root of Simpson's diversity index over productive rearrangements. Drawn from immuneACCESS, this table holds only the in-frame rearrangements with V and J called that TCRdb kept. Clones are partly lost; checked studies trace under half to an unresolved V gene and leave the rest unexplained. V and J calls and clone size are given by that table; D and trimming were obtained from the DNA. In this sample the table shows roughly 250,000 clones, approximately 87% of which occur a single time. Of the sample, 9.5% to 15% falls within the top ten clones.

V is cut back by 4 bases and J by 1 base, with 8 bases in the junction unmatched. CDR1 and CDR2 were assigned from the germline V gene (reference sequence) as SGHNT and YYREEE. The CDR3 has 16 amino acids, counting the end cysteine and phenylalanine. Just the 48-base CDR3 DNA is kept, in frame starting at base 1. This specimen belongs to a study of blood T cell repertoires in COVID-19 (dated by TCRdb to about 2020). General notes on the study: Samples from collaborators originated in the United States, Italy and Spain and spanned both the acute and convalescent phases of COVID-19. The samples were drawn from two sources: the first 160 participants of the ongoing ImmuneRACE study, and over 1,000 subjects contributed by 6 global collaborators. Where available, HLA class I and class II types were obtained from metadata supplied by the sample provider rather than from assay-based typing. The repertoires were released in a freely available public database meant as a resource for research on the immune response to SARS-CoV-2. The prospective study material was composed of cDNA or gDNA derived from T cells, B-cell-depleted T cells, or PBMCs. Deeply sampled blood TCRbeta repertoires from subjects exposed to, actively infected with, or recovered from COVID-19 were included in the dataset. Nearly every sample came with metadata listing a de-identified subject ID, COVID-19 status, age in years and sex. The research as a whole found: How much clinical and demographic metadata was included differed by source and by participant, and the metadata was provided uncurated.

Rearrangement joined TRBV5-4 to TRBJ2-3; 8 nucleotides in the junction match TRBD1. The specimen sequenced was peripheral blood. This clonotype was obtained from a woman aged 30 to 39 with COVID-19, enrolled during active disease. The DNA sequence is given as TGTGCCAGCAGCAGTTACCTCAGGGGGCGCACAGATACGCAGTATTTT. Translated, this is CASSSYLRGRTDTQYF.